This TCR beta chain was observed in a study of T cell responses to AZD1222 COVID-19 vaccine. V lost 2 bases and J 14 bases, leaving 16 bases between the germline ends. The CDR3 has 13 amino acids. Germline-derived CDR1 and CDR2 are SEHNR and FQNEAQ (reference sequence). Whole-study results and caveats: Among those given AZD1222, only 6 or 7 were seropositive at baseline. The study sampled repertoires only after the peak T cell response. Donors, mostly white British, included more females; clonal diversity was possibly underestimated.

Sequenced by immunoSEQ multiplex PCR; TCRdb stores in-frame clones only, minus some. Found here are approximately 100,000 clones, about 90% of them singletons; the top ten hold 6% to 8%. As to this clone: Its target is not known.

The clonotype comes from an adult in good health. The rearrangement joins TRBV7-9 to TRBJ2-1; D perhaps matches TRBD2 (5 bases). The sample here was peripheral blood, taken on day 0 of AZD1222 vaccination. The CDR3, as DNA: TGTGCCAGCAGCTTATTGGTAGGCGGGTACGAGTTCTTC. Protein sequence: CASSLLVGGYEFF. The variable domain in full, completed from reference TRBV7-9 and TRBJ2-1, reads DTGVSQNPRHKITKRGQNVTFRCDPISEHNRLYWYRQTLGQGPEFLTYFQNEAQLEKSRLLSDRFSAERPKGSFSTLEIQRTEQGDSAMYLCASSLLVGGYEFFGPGTRLTVL.